This is a list of T cell receptor beta chains from one sample in a study of blood T cell repertoires in COVID-19. Only in-frame clones appear in the TCRdb table, and some are missing; sequencing was by immunoSEQ multiplex PCR. This table has approximately 130,000 clones, about 90% appearing once. Source material: peripheral blood. The origin of the receptors is a man over 45 with active COVID-19. The CDR3 runs from the conserved cysteine through the conserved F or W. The order of the fields is V gene, D gene, J gene, clone size, CDR3 protein, CDR3 DNA. A D gene is named only where the DNA matches it firmly. Clone size is shown for a subset of rows, as once, few, many or a class of expanded clone.

TRBV6-5	-	TRBJ2-2	-	CASMGKGGGTGELFF	TGTGCCAGCATGGGGAAGGGGGGGGGCACCGGGGAGCTGTTTTTT
TRBV7-8	-	TRBJ2-4	-	CASSLGDSKNIQYF	TGTGCCAGCAGCTTAGGGGACTCAAAAAACATTCAGTACTTC
TRBV2	TRBD1	TRBJ2-1	-	CARQRGQGIYNEQFF	TGTGCCCGACAGAGGGGACAGGGTATTTACAATGAGCAGTTCTTC
TRBV27	TRBD2	TRBJ2-2	-	CASSLRYLSGEAAGELFF	TGTGCCAGCAGTTTAAGATATCTTAGCGGGGAGGCCGCCGGGGAGCTGTTTTTT
TRBV15	-	TRBJ1-1	-	CATSRDRGVNTEAFF	TGTGCCACCAGCAGAGACAGGGGAGTGAACACTGAAGCTTTCTTT
TRBV5-4	-	TRBJ1-2	-	CASSLEQSYGYTF	TGTGCCAGCAGCTTGGAACAATCCTATGGCTACACCTTC
TRBV15	-	TRBJ2-3	-	CATREDSSSTDTQYF	TGTGCCACCAGGGAAGATTCTAGTAGCACAGATACGCAGTATTTT
TRBV19	TRBD1	TRBJ1-5	once	CASSFSGTGGNQPQHF	TGTGCCAGTAGTTTCTCCGGGACAGGGGGTAATCAGCCCCAGCATTTT
TRBV21-1	-	TRBJ1-5	-	CASSKGPGQLLRYSNQPQHF	TGTGCCAGCAGCAAAGGCCCGGGACAATTACTACGATATAGCAATCAGCCCCAGCATTTT
TRBV15	-	TRBJ2-5	-	CATSRDSNSQETQYF	TGTGCCACCAGCAGAGATAGTAACAGCCAAGAGACCCAGTACTTC